One sample yielded the 5 T cell receptor beta chains listed below, sequenced in a study of post-analysis software for immune sequencing data. Broader study findings: TRBV5-6, TRBV5-1 and TRBV20-1 were among four or five TRBV segments more frequent in patients than controls.

These receptors lack a known antigen. Built from TCR beta cDNA, the libraries had unique molecular identifiers in them. TCRdb used MiXCR to reprocess the PCR reads, holding one entry per CDR3 protein. The sample contains hundreds of thousands of distinct CDR3 sequences, 25% to 30% of which appear only once. Input material: blood. The receptors were gathered from a girl aged 5-17 years with multiple sclerosis.

This clonotype was counted between two and nine times. The chain joins TRBV7-2 to TRBJ2-3; 8 nucleotides match TRBD1. CDR3 length: 15 amino acids. Germline V CDR1 and CDR2: SGHTA, FQGNSA. V was clipped by 4 bases and J by 4 bases; unmatched bases: 7. CDR3 in DNA: TGTGCCAGCAGCTCAGGACAGGGAGTAGCAGATACGCAGTATTTT. Its translation: CASSSGQGVADTQYF.

This clonotype was found a few times. The gene calls are TRBV27 and TRBJ1-6; no definite D call. The V gene lost 0 bases and the J gene lost 11 bases, with 8 bases spanning the gap. The CDR3 loop spans 13 amino acids. Germline V gives CDR1 MNHEY, CDR2 SMNVEV (reference sequence). CDR3: CASSLSIIAPLHF. Written as DNA, the CDR3 is TGTGCCAGCAGTTTATCGATTATCGCACCCCTCCACTTT.

This clonotype appeared a few times. The J gene is TRBJ2-5, the V gene TRBV7-2; 10 bases are shared with TRBD1. Trimming at V came to 5 bases and at J to 0 bases, leaving 3 bases not matched to a gene. The CDR3 runs 15 residues. The germline V gene has CDR1 SGHTA and CDR2 FQGNSA. CDR3: CASSRTGGHQETQYF. The DNA of the CDR3 is TGTGCCAGCAGCCGGACAGGGGGGCACCAAGAGACCCAGTACTTC. Full variable domain (missing parts from reference TRBV7-2 and TRBJ2-5): GAGVSQSPSNKVTEKGKDVELRCDPISGHTALYWYRQSLGQGLEFLIYFQGNSAPDKSGLPSDRFSAERTGGSVSTLTIQRTQQEDSAVYLCASSRTGGHQETQYFGPGTRLLVL.

This rearrangement joins TRBV15 to TRBJ2-1, with 9 bases aligning to TRBD2. The CDR3 has 15 amino acids. Germline V gene data show CDR1 as LNHNV and CDR2 as YYDKDF (reference sequence). Losses at the gene ends were 2 bases for V and 6 bases for J; bases not matched to a gene: 5. The CDR3, as DNA: TGTGCCACCAGCAGACGGCGGGAGGGGTGCAATGAGCAGTTCTTC. The encoded protein is CATSRRREGCNEQFF.

In this sample, this clonotype turned up a few times. This sequence joins TRBV28 and TRBJ1-2; D may be TRBD1 (5 bases). Trimming shortened V by 5 bases and J by 4 bases, and 14 bases separated the two germline ends. CDR1 MDHEN and CDR2 SYDVKM come from the germline V gene. CDR3 length equals 14 residues. The CDR3, as DNA: TGTGCCAGCAGTGCCGGATGGGGCGCCTATGGCTACACCTTC. Protein product: CASSAGWGAYGYTF.